The 14 T cell receptor delta chains presented below share a single source sample, sequenced in a study of gamma delta lymphoproliferative disorders and STAT genes. Genomic DNA from isolated PBMCs served as the sequencing template. TCRdb reanalyzed the multiplex PCR reads using CATT. The sample consists of some 4,100 delta-chain clones, 0.9% to 1.1% of them appearing once. Sequenced sample: blood. These receptor sequences come from a human donor in good health.

Comments on this clone: This DNA's translation and the protein TCRdb lists, from a much larger clone, do not match at residue 14, likely due to a read error; the protein shown is translated from the DNA. The chain has TRDV3 and TRDJ1, with TRDD3 matching over 11 bases. V lost 3 bases and J lost 6; bases outside the gene matches: 21. The CDR3 is 18 amino acids. Germline V lookup: CDR1 TVYSNPD, CDR2 GDNSRS (reference sequence). The chain's CDR3 is CAFRLLTWGIREGHKLIF. Here the CDR3 DNA reads TGTGCCTTCCGACTTTTGACGTGGGGGATACGGGAGGGCCATAAACTCATCTTT. The full variable domain, completed using reference TRDV3 and TRDJ1, is CDKVTQSSPDQTVASGSEVVLLCTYDTVYSNPDLFWYRIRPDYSFQFVFYGDNSRSEGADFTQGRFSVKHILTQKAFHLVISPVRTEDSATYYCAFRLLTWGIREGHKLIFGKGTRVTVEP.

About this clone: This probably arose from a read error, given a far larger clone one base away. Other DNA sequences of this sample code for an identical CDR3. The chain carries TRDV2 and TRDJ3; 12 positions agree with TRDD3. V trimming: 0 bases; J trimming: 1 base; junction bases outside the gene matches: 6. CDR3 length: 20 residues. Germline V gene lookup returns CDR1 GEAIGNYY and CDR2 EKD. The CDR3 DNA is TGTGCCTGTGACACCGCTGGGGGATACGGTAGTTCCTGGGACACCCGACAGATGTTTTTC. Its translation is CACDTAGGYGSSWDTRQMFF.

Worth noting for this clone: The protein held in TCRdb is that of a much larger clone and does not match this DNA's translation at residue 3, likely because of a read error; the protein shown is translated from the DNA. The V gene is TRDV2, the J gene TRDJ1, with 7 bases fitting TRDD3. The CDR3 runs 17 residues. Germline CDR1 GEAIGNYY, CDR2 EKD. Here the CDR3 reads CARDTVLSGGTADKLIF. The CDR3 nucleotides are TGTGCCCGTGACACCGTTTTAAGTGGGGGAACGGCCGATAAACTCATCTTT.

By sample share, this clone is medium-sized. The genes are TRDV1 and TRDJ1, with D possibly TRDD3 on 5 matching bases. Trimming cost V 0 bases and J 1 base, with 27 bases left between them. The CDR3 loop spans 21 amino acids. The germline V gene encodes CDR1 TSWWSYY and CDR2 QGS. CDR3: CALGELPLTVRIGRVTDKLIF. DNA for the CDR3: TGTGCTCTTGGGGAACTGCCCCTCACTGTTAGGATAGGGAGAGTCACCGATAAACTCATCTTT.

Note on this clone: A far larger clone lies a single base away; this is likely a read error. This chain uses TRDV2 with TRDJ3; 12 positions agree with TRDD3. With 0 bases clipped from V and 2 bases from J, the junction kept 10 bases outside the gene matches. CDR3 length: 21 amino acids. CDR1 and CDR2 from the germline V gene are GEAIGNYY and EKD. As DNA, the CDR3 is TGTGCCTGTGACACCGTGGCTGGGGGATACGCCAGCCCCTGGGACACCCGACAGATGTTTTTC. Its translation is CACDTVAGGYASPWDTRQMFF.

Concerning this clone itself: TCRdb's entry gives the protein of a much larger clone, which mismatches this DNA's translation at residue 4, likely from a read error; the protein reported here is translated from the DNA. The CDR3 here is CACNGLGGIDTDKLIF. CDR3 nucleotides: TGTGCCTGTAACGGACTGGGGGGGATCGACACCGATAAACTCATCTTT. J is TRDJ1 and V is TRDV2; 8 bases align to TRDD3. The CDR3 covers 16 residues. Trimming took 6 bases from V and 0 from J; bases not matched to a gene: 11. The V gene's germline CDR1 is GEAIGNYY and CDR2 EKD.

Relative to its sample, this clone is medium-sized (0.01 to 0.1%). Other DNA sequences of this sample code for an identical CDR3. V and J are TRDV1 and TRDJ1, with unresolved D. CDR3 length: 17 amino acids. Germline assignment: CDR1 TSWWSYY and CDR2 QGS. V lost 5 bases to trimming and J lost 1 base, with 20 bases between them. This CDR3 is CALGRLSLADPTDKLIF. CDR3 nucleotides: TGTGCTCTTGGGAGATTGAGCCTGGCGGACCCCACCGATAAACTCATCTTT.

There are a few counts of this clone. The protein held in TCRdb is that of a much larger clone and does not match this DNA's translation at residue 9, likely because of a read error; the protein shown is translated from the DNA. The V and J genes are TRDV2 and TRDJ4; 8 positions agree with TRDD3. Per germline, CDR1 GEAIGNYY and CDR2 EKD. The CDR3 has 14 residues. The V and J ends lost 3 bases and 2 bases, in that order; junction bases with no gene match: 7. The CDR3 protein is CACDPVGDGRPLIF. CDR3 sequence (DNA): TGTGCCTGTGACCCGGTGGGGGATGGGAGACCCCTGATCTTT.

Details on this clone: TCRdb's protein, taken from a much larger clone, differs from this DNA's translation at residue 5, likely owing to a read error; the protein displayed comes from the DNA. The V and J genes are TRDV2 and TRDJ1; 7 positions match TRDD3. Germline V gives CDR1 GEAIGNYY, CDR2 EKD. V trimming: 3 bases; J trimming: 3 bases; junction bases outside the gene matches: 21. The CDR3 extends over 19 amino acids. Here the CDR3 DNA reads TGTGCCTGTGACGCCGTTACTAATTGGGGGAGAGAATACCCCGATAAACTCATCTTT. It translates to CACDAVTNWGREYPDKLIF.

On this clone: The TCRdb record carries a much larger clone's protein, which differs from this DNA's translation at residue 17; a read error is the likely cause, and the protein listed here is the DNA translation. The rearrangement uses TRDV2 and TRDJ3, with TRDD3 matching 11 bases. CDR1 and CDR2 (germline): GEAIGNYY, EKD. This CDR3 has 19 amino acids. CDR3 sequence: CACDTSGGYGSWDTRQVFF. CDR3 sequence (DNA): TGTGCCTGTGACACCAGTGGGGGATACGGGTCCTGGGACACCCGACAGGTGTTTTTC.

About this clone: A read error may be the cause here, since a much bigger clone is one base away. The identical CDR3 is also encoded by other nucleotide sequences in the sample. The V call is TRDV2, the J call TRDJ1; TRDD3 matches at 8 bases. This CDR3 is built from 17 residues. The germline V gene encodes CDR1 GEAIGNYY and CDR2 EKD. The CDR3, as DNA: TGCGCCTGTGACAAACTGGGGGGATCCTCTGCGGTCGATAAACTCATCTTT. This translates into CACDKLGGSSAVDKLIF.

With respect to this clone: Translating this DNA gives a protein that differs at residue 10 from the TCRdb one, which belongs to a much larger clone; a read error is likely, and the protein shown is this translation. The chain recombines TRDV2 with TRDJ1; 8 bases agree with TRDD3. Per germline, CDR1 GEAIGNYY and CDR2 EKD. This CDR3 is built from 19 residues. The V and J ends lost 0 bases and 4 bases, in that order; junction bases with no gene match: 18. CDR3 loop: CACDTAPLGGTPDDDKLIF. The CDR3 coding sequence is TGTGCCTGTGACACCGCTCCACTGGGGGGTACGCCGGATGACGATAAACTCATCTTT.

Only a few counts were recorded for this clone. The amino acid sequence in TCRdb belongs to a much larger clone and departs from this DNA's translation at residue 5, likely a sequencing read error; the sequence shown is translated from the DNA. The chain employs TRDV2 and TRDJ3; TRDD3 matches 10 bases. This CDR3 is 17 amino acids long. From germline, CDR1 is GEAIGNYY and CDR2 EKD. V gave up 3 bases and J gave up 3 bases; unmatched junction bases: 4. In nucleotides, the CDR3 is TGTGCCTGTGACGCGCTGGGGGATATCTGGGACACCCGACAGATGTTTTTC. Protein product: CACDALGDIWDTRQMFF.

In its sample, this clone ranks as hyperexpanded. Additional DNA sequences in this sample encode the identical CDR3. The chain is built from TRDV1 and TRDJ1, with TRDD3 matching 7 bases. V lost 3 bases and J lost 4; bases outside the gene matches: 20. Germline V gene data show CDR1 as TSWWSYY and CDR2 as QGS. The CDR3 runs to 19 residues. This CDR3 is CALGELPVLGMSGIDKLIF. The CDR3 region has the DNA TGTGCTCTTGGGGAGCTCCCGGTACTGGGGATGTCGGGTATCGATAAACTCATCTTT.